The 11 T cell receptor beta chains below were found in one sample sequenced in a study of beta chain features in type 1 diabetes. The authors reverse transcribed all of the isolated RNA, so sequencing captured expressed TCRB transcripts. This table comes from immunoSEQ multiplex PCR, and its TCRdb copy is limited to in-frame clones, with some not included. The repertoire holds a few hundred thousand clones, with roughly 21% as singletons. The sequencing input was naive CD4+ T cells from blood. Receptors originate from a woman under 30 in good health.

In its sample, this clone was seen a few times. This chain uses TRBV5-1 with TRBJ2-1, with 8 bases fitting TRBD2. The V gene end was trimmed by 2 bases and the J gene end by 10 bases; junction bases not matched to a gene: 5. The germline gives CDR1 SGHRS, CDR2 YFSETQ. The CDR3 totals 13 residues. CDR3 sequence reads: CASSLAGVSEQFF. CDR3 nucleotides: TGCGCCAGCAGCTTAGCGGGAGTGTCGGAGCAGTTCTTC. Full variable domain (rest looked up from reference TRBV5-1 and TRBJ2-1): KAGVTQTPRYLIKTRGQQVTLSCSPISGHRSVSWYQQTPGQGLQFLFEYFSETQRNKGNFPGRFSGRQFSNSRSEMNVSTLELGDSALYLCASSLAGVSEQFFGPGTRLTVL.

The genes are TRBV7-9 and TRBJ1-2; D is uncertain. The CDR3 covers 14 residues. Germline V gene data show CDR1 as SEHNR and CDR2 as FQNEAQ (reference sequence). V was clipped by 3 bases and J by 7 bases, with 15 bases between them. The CDR3 here is CASSLNDPGGGYTF. In DNA, the CDR3 is TGTGCCAGCAGCTTGAACGATCCGGGAGGTGGCTACACCTTC.

The sample holds a few counts of this clone. The chain couples TRBV4-3 to TRBJ1-2; D not resolved. V lost 0 bases and J 8 bases, leaving 10 bases between the germline ends. The CDR3 sequence is 13 residues long. Germline CDR1 reads LGHNA; CDR2 reads YSLEER. The CDR3 DNA is TGCGCCAGCAGCCAAGATTTTGATCGGGGCTACACCTTC. Translation: CASSQDFDRGYTF.

The gene calls are TRBV4-1 and TRBJ2-5; 7 bases are shared with TRBD2. Looked up from germline, CDR1 is MGHRA and CDR2 is YSYEKL. V was clipped by 4 bases and J by 5 bases; unmatched bases: 7. The CDR3 loop spans 14 amino acids. In DNA form, the CDR3 reads TGCGCCAGCAGCCGCCGTAAGGGAGGGGAGACCCAGTACTTC. Translated: CASSRRKGGETQYF.

This clone was picked up a small number of times. The rearrangement joins TRBV6-1 to TRBJ2-3; D possibly corresponds to TRBD2 (6 bases). V was cut by 4 bases and J by 6 bases, with 14 bases left in between. Per the germline V gene, CDR1 is MNHNS and CDR2 is SASEGT. The CDR3 runs to 14 residues. In DNA form, the CDR3 reads TGTGCCAGCAGTGCCGGGAGCCCCGGGGATACGCAGTATTTT. Its protein is CASSAGSPGDTQYF.

This clone was observed a few times. V gene TRBV7-9 combines with J gene TRBJ2-5; tentatively, D is TRBD2 (5 bases). CDR3 length: 17 amino acids. Trimming stripped 2 bases from V and 4 bases from J, with 20 bases between. Germline V gene data show CDR1 as SEHNR and CDR2 as FQNEAQ (reference sequence). CDR3 coding DNA: TGTGCCAGCAGCTTAATTTCCGAGGGCCGCGGCCGAGAGACCCAGTACTTC. Translation: CASSLISEGRGRETQYF.

This clone was counted a few times. V usage is TRBV2 and J usage is TRBJ2-2; 7 bases fit TRBD2. The CDR3 covers 14 residues. The germline V gene has CDR1 SNHLY and CDR2 FYNNEI. J gave up 1 base and V 6 bases, and 2 bases lay outside the gene matches. CDR3 in amino acids: CASRGTKNTGELFF. DNA for the CDR3: TGTGCCAGCAGGGGGACTAAGAACACCGGGGAGCTGTTTTTT.

The V gene is TRBV29-1, the J gene TRBJ2-2; TRBD1 matches 7 bases. This CDR3 spans 17 amino acids. In germline, CDR1 is SQVTM, CDR2 ANQGSEA. With V trimmed by 3 bases and J by 4 bases, 14 bases remained unmatched. The CDR3 DNA follows: TGCAGCGTTGAGGATCATCGACAGGGTGGAGTCACCGGGGAGCTGTTTTTT. This sequence encodes CSVEDHRQGGVTGELFF.

The CDR3 DNA is TGTGCCAGCAGCTTAGGCGGGGGGGCTCAAGAGACCCAGTACTTC. Translation gives CASSLGGGAQETQYF. The gene calls are TRBV7-9 and TRBJ2-5; TRBD2 agrees at 9 bases. V lost 1 base and J lost 2; bases outside the gene matches: 2. This CDR3 has 15 amino acids. Germline V gives CDR1 SEHNR, CDR2 FQNEAQ (reference sequence).

This clone was detected only a few times. J is TRBJ2-2 and V is TRBV7-9; TRBD2 matches 7 bases. Per germline, CDR1 SEHNR and CDR2 FQNEAQ (reference sequence). J lost 5 bases, V lost 7 bases, and 19 bases had no gene match. The CDR3 is made up of 18 amino acids. CDR3 amino acids: CASNPRSGSSGRTGELFF. Here the CDR3 DNA reads TGTGCCAGCAACCCCAGGAGCGGCTCTAGCGGAAGGACCGGGGAGCTGTTTTTT.

The chain carries TRBV4-1 and TRBJ2-7; the match to TRBD1 covers 9 bases. Per germline, CDR1 MGHRA and CDR2 YSYEKL. The V gene end was trimmed by 4 bases and the J gene end by 5 bases; junction bases not matched to a gene: 6. This CDR3 is 14 amino acids long. In DNA form, the CDR3 reads TGCGCCAGCAGCCCACGGGGACAGGGAAACGAGCAGTACTTC. It translates to CASSPRGQGNEQYF.